A selection of T cell receptor beta chains follows, all from one sample in a study of beta chain features in type 1 diabetes. Sequenced by immunoSEQ multiplex PCR; TCRdb stores in-frame clones only, minus some. The sample carries 25,000 to 30,000 clones, 45% to 65% recorded once. The sample comprised Tregs from blood. The receptors stem from a woman younger than 30 with type 1 diabetes. Each CDR3 is given with its conserved first and last residue. A D gene is named only where the DNA matches it firmly. Part of the rows lack a size; the others show once, few, many or a class for expanded clones.

j_gene | v_gene | abundance | len | d_gene | CDR3aa | CDR3nt
TRBJ1-1 | TRBV6-6 | . | 14 | TRBD1 | CASSAGTEDTEAFF | TGTGCCAGCAGTGCCGGGACAGAGGACACTGAAGCTTTCTTT
TRBJ2-7 | TRBV18 | . | 16 | TRBD2 | CASSPVASGSSGEQYF | TGTGCCAGCTCACCAGTCGCTAGCGGGAGTTCGGGGGAGCAGTACTTC
TRBJ2-7 | TRBV6-4 | once | 22 | TRBD2 | CASSDSRATWGLAGGASYEQYF | TGTGCCAGCAGTGACTCAAGGGCCACTTGGGGACTAGCGGGAGGTGCATCCTACGAGCAGTACTTC
TRBJ2-3 | TRBV7-2 | . | 15 | TRBD2 | CASSFGLAGPDTQYF | TGTGCCAGCAGCTTCGGACTAGCGGGACCGGATACGCAGTATTTT
TRBJ2-1 | TRBV29-1 | few | 15 | TRBD2 | CSVENSGSSYNEQFF | TGCAGCGTTGAAAATAGCGGGAGCTCCTACAATGAGCAGTTCTTC
TRBJ2-7 | TRBV6-5 | . | 14 | TRBD1 | CASTQGEPGYEQYF | TGTGCCAGCACCCAGGGGGAACCCGGCTACGAGCAGTACTTC
TRBJ2-5 | TRBV4-3 | . | 15 | . | CASSQDRTKRGTQYF | TGCGCCAGCAGCCAAGACAGGACTAAGAGGGGGACCCAGTACTTC
TRBJ1-4 | TRBV6-1 | . | 13 | TRBD1 | CASSAGTGEKLFF | TGTGCCAGCAGTGCCGGGACAGGCGAAAAACTGTTTTTT
TRBJ1-1 | TRBV2 | . | 15 | . | CASRRDSGLALTAFF | TGTGCCAGCAGGAGGGATAGCGGGCTTGCCCTGACGGCTTTCTTT
TRBJ2-7 | TRBV19 | . | 11 | . | CASRAGMVQYF | TGTGCCAGTAGGGCGGGAATGGTGCAGTACTTC
TRBJ2-2 | TRBV10-3 | . | 16 | . | CAIKTGIVLNTGELFF | TGTGCCATCAAGACGGGGATTGTTTTGAACACCGGGGAGCTGTTTTTT
TRBJ2-5 | TRBV7-2 | . | 13 | TRBD2 | CASSSSGRKTQYF | TGTGCCAGCAGCTCGAGCGGGAGAAAGACCCAGTACTTC
TRBJ1-1 | TRBV29-1 | . | 14 | TRBD1 | CSVYLTGPNTEAFF | TGCAGCGTTTACCTGACAGGGCCGAACACTGAAGCTTTCTTT